This T cell receptor beta chain was identified in a study of Ad26.COV2.S vaccination and SARS-CoV-2 variants. The overall study: Donor was assigned to the Ad26.COV2.S arm of trial COV1001. By the intramuscular route, Ad26.COV2.S was given once, or twice 56 days apart. Whole-study findings and limits: Similar non-spike TCR breadth was seen in vaccine and placebo recipients.

Libraries were prepared by immunoSEQ multiplex PCR; TCRdb keeps only in-frame clonotypes and omits some of them. The repertoire holds hundreds of thousands of clones, with 75% to 95% as singletons. Turning to this clone: Its antigen remains unknown.

Treatment noted: roughly 20 received Ad26.COV2.S at low or high dose, single or two shots; 5 received placebo; per-sample allocation not given. On day 63 after the first injection, vaccine and placebo recipients gave samples. The CDR3 contains 16 residues. Per germline, CDR1 MDHEN and CDR2 SYDVKM. With 5 bases clipped from V and 5 bases from J, the junction kept 14 bases outside the gene matches. The J gene is TRBJ2-5, the V gene TRBV28; 7 nucleotides align to TRBD1. The TCR comes from a person aged 18-60 years who received the Ad26.COV2.S COVID-19 vaccine or a placebo. This specimen consisted of peripheral blood, obtained in a trial of Ad26.COV2.S vaccine versus placebo. CDR3 protein: CASSPLTGTVRETQYF. CDR3 DNA sequence: TGTGCCAGCAGTCCCTTGACCGGGACAGTTCGTGAGACCCAGTACTTC.